The present TCR beta chain was sequenced within a study of T cell repertoires in cytomegalovirus infection. Study findings and constraints: CMV-specific HLA-C-restricted TCR beta clonotypes dominated the ex vivo response.

TCRdb called the reads again in MiXCR, with one record for every CDR3 protein. The table includes more than 55,000 distinct CDR3 sequences, 20% to 25% detected once. This clonotype has only a few counts. The antigen is unknown. This receptor was taken from a human donor in good health (CMV status not recorded). Some clones in this sample may be carry-over from other donors' samples. Sequencing was performed on CD8+ T cells from cultured PBMCs, taken from culture after CMV antigen stimulation.

CDR3 DNA: TGTGCCAGCAGTTACTCGACAGATACAGAAAAACTGTTTTTT. It encodes CASSYSTDTEKLFF. The genes are TRBV6-2 or TRBV6-3 and TRBJ1-4, with a weak D call TRBD1 (5 bases). The CDR3 contains 14 residues. Germline CDR1 MNHEY, CDR2 SVGEGT. V gave up 0 bases and J gave up 8 bases, with 10 bases separating them.